Listed below are T cell receptor beta chains from one sample, sequenced in a study of cytomegalovirus exposure and HLA in healthy donors. Sequencing used immunoSEQ multiplex PCR; TCRdb keeps in-frame clones, though not all of them. The table has about 160,000 clones, around 92% seen once; the top ten hold more than 3.5%. Sequences were obtained from PBMCs. The receptors originated from a man aged 18 to 29 in good health and CMV-seropositive. Each CDR3 is given with its conserved first and last residue. Fields, in order: CDR3 protein, CDR3 DNA, clone size, D gene, J gene, CDR3 length, V gene. A D gene is named only where the DNA matches it firmly. A row's size may be missing; if present it is once, few, many or a size class.

CASSMSQGHEQYF	TGTGCCAGTAGTATGTCTCAGGGCCACGAGCAGTACTTC	-	-	TRBJ2-7	13	TRBV19
CASSPRLAGGSWNEQFF	TGCGCCAGCAGCCCCCGACTAGCGGGAGGTAGTTGGAATGAGCAGTTCTTC	-	TRBD2	TRBJ2-1	17	TRBV4-1
CASSLAVTSSYNEQFF	TGTGCCAGCAGCTTAGCTGTGACTAGTTCCTACAATGAGCAGTTCTTC	-	-	TRBJ2-1	16	TRBV7-6
CASSLVFMGSSYEQYF	TGTGCCAGCAGCTTAGTCTTCATGGGGAGCTCCTACGAGCAGTACTTC	once	-	TRBJ2-7	16	TRBV7-2
CASGIGQGGDTEAFF	TGTGCCAGCGGCATAGGACAGGGGGGCGACACTGAAGCTTTCTTT	-	TRBD1	TRBJ1-1	15	TRBV27
CASSGASGGQETQYF	TGTGCCAGCAGTGGGGCTAGCGGGGGGCAAGAGACCCAGTACTTC	-	TRBD2	TRBJ2-5	15	TRBV6-1
CASSSDRGRETQYF	TGTGCCAGCAGCTCGGACAGGGGCAGGGAGACCCAGTACTTC	-	TRBD1	TRBJ2-5	14	TRBV28
CASSFWAGQDISYNEQFF	TGTGCCAGCAGCTTTTGGGCGGGCCAGGATATTTCCTACAATGAGCAGTTCTTC	-	-	TRBJ2-1	18	TRBV5-6
CATRRGNTGELFF	TGTGCCACCCGCCGGGGGAACACCGGGGAGCTGTTTTTT	-	-	TRBJ2-2	13	TRBV25-1
CASSEGGAGGRVKNIQYF	TGTGCCAGCAGTGAAGGAGGGGCAGGGGGTAGAGTCAAAAACATTCAGTACTTC	-	TRBD1	TRBJ2-4	18	TRBV2
CASSLTSGMNTGELFF	TGTGCCAGCAGCTTGACTAGCGGGATGAACACCGGGGAGCTGTTTTTT	-	TRBD2	TRBJ2-2	16	TRBV5-4
CASSHAGGAGLFETQYF	TGTGCCAGCAGCCATGCAGGGGGCGCCGGTCTATTTGAGACCCAGTACTTC	-	TRBD1	TRBJ2-5	17	TRBV14
CSVPGTSGSGGNEQFF	TGCAGCGTACCCGGGACTAGCGGGAGTGGAGGCAATGAGCAGTTCTTC	-	TRBD2	TRBJ2-1	16	TRBV29-1
CASSAQQGITDTQYF	TGTGCCAGCAGTGCACAACAGGGGATAACAGATACGCAGTATTTT	-	TRBD1	TRBJ2-3	15	TRBV2
CSVGQGDYEQYF	TGCAGCGTTGGACAGGGGGACTACGAGCAGTACTTC	-	TRBD1	TRBJ2-7	12	TRBV29-1
CASNQQGFHGYTF	TGTGCCAGCAACCAACAGGGTTTTCATGGCTACACCTTC	-	-	TRBJ1-2	13	TRBV7-9
CASRLTGKNEKLFF	TGTGCCAGCAGGCTGACAGGGAAGAATGAAAAACTGTTTTTT	-	TRBD1	TRBJ1-4	14	TRBV28
CASSYDGRGKETQYF	TGTGCCAGCAGTTACGACGGGAGGGGTAAAGAGACCCAGTACTTC	-	TRBD2	TRBJ2-5	15	TRBV6-5
CASSLSVRWVSGYTF	TGTGCCAGCAGTTTATCGGTCAGGTGGGTCTCTGGCTACACCTTC	-	-	TRBJ1-2	15	TRBV28
CASSSRDRGYEQYF	TGTGCCAGCTCATCGCGGGACAGGGGGTACGAGCAGTACTTC	-	TRBD1	TRBJ2-7	14	TRBV18
CASSFGWETGVSYEQYF	TGTGCCAGCAGCTTTGGATGGGAGACAGGGGTTAGCTACGAGCAGTACTTC	-	TRBD1	TRBJ2-7	17	TRBV11-2
CASSIKSFYEQFF	TGTGCCAGTAGTATTAAAAGCTTCTATGAGCAGTTCTTC	-	-	TRBJ2-1	13	TRBV19
CASGEAVYEQYF	TGTGCCAGCGGAGAAGCGGTTTACGAGCAGTACTTC	-	-	TRBJ2-7	12	TRBV28
CASSESPGLSTDTQYF	TGTGCCAGCAGTGAAAGCCCCGGACTAAGCACAGATACGCAGTATTTT	-	-	TRBJ2-3	16	TRBV2
CASSSNYRDSGGKQETQYF	TGTGCCAGCAGCTCGAACTACCGGGACTCCGGGGGGAAACAGGAGACCCAGTACTTC	-	TRBD2	TRBJ2-5	19	TRBV7-9
CASSLPGTGWEQYF	TGTGCCAGCAGTTTACCCGGGACAGGGTGGGAGCAGTACTTC	-	TRBD1	TRBJ2-7	14	TRBV28
CASSLTIQGARGEQYF	TGTGCCAGCAGCTTAACAATTCAGGGGGCACGGGGCGAGCAGTACTTC	few	TRBD1	TRBJ2-7	16	TRBV7-9
CASSPTTGGITEAFF	TGTGCCAGCAGTCCGACGACAGGGGGTATCACTGAAGCTTTCTTT	-	TRBD1	TRBJ1-1	15	TRBV27
CASSYRIAGADTQYF	TGTGCCAGCAGCTACCGCATAGCGGGAGCAGATACGCAGTATTTT	-	TRBD2	TRBJ2-3	15	TRBV5-8
CSVEGASGKSSYNEQFF	TGCAGCGTTGAAGGGGCTAGCGGTAAGAGCTCCTACAATGAGCAGTTCTTC	-	TRBD2	TRBJ2-1	17	TRBV29-1
CAISEGPQANTGELFF	TGTGCCATCAGTGAGGGGCCCCAAGCTAACACCGGGGAGCTGTTTTTT	-	-	TRBJ2-2	16	TRBV10-3
CASSAGGGTGELFF	TGTGCCAGCAGCGCTGGGGGCGGAACCGGGGAGCTGTTTTTT	-	-	TRBJ2-2	14	TRBV9
CASSVESGRAGDEQFF	TGTGCCAGCAGCGTAGAGAGCGGGAGGGCCGGAGATGAGCAGTTCTTC	-	TRBD2	TRBJ2-1	16	TRBV9
CASSAGAYTGELFF	TGTGCCAGCAGTGCGGGGGCATACACCGGGGAGCTGTTTTTT	-	-	TRBJ2-2	14	TRBV27
CAFNLAGGGDTQYF	TGTGCCTTTAACCTAGCGGGAGGCGGGGATACGCAGTATTTT	-	TRBD2	TRBJ2-3	14	TRBV30
CATSRDISETYEQYF	TGTGCCACCAGCAGAGATATAAGCGAAACCTACGAGCAGTACTTC	once	-	TRBJ2-7	15	TRBV15
CASSVDVTEKNIQYF	TGTGCCAGCAGCGTAGATGTGACAGAAAAAAACATTCAGTACTTC	-	-	TRBJ2-4	15	TRBV9
CASNTGTPNYGYTF	TGTGCCAGTAACACCGGGACTCCTAACTATGGCTACACCTTC	-	-	TRBJ1-2	14	TRBV19
CASSLFLAGGLGDTQYF	TGTGCCAGCAGCTTATTCTTAGCGGGAGGATTGGGAGATACGCAGTATTTT	once	TRBD2	TRBJ2-3	17	TRBV5-6
CASSLGGSYGYTF	TGCGCCAGCAGCTTGGGGGGCAGCTATGGCTACACCTTC	-	-	TRBJ1-2	13	TRBV5-1
CASSAFRQGARGYTF	TGTGCCAGCAGCGCCTTCCGACAGGGGGCACGGGGCTACACCTTC	-	TRBD1	TRBJ1-2	15	TRBV6-6
CASSWGQGADYGYTF	TGCGCCAGCAGCTGGGGACAGGGGGCGGACTATGGCTACACCTTC	-	TRBD1	TRBJ1-2	15	TRBV5-1
CASSHSRGRLTTNEKLFF	TGCGCCAGCAGCCATTCAAGGGGCCGACTCACAACTAATGAAAAACTGTTTTTT	-	-	TRBJ1-4	18	TRBV4-1
CASSPRGSGANVLTF	TGTGCCAGCAGTCCCAGGGGCTCTGGGGCCAACGTCCTGACTTTC	-	-	TRBJ2-6	15	TRBV28
CASSLRTSWERGDIQYF	TGTGCCAGCAGCTTGAGAACTAGCTGGGAGAGAGGAGACATTCAGTACTTC	-	-	TRBJ2-4	17	TRBV5-4
CAISEDEDGTSIYNEQFF	TGTGCCATCAGTGAAGATGAGGATGGGACTAGTATCTACAATGAGCAGTTCTTC	-	TRBD2	TRBJ2-1	18	TRBV10-3
CASRLGLGGRRHEQYF	TGTGCAAGTCGCTTAGGTTTGGGCGGGAGGAGGCACGAGCAGTACTTC	-	-	TRBJ2-7	16	TRBV12-2
CASSLGLAGVYEQYF	TGTGCCAGCAGCCTCGGACTAGCGGGAGTCTACGAGCAGTACTTC	-	TRBD2	TRBJ2-7	15	TRBV11-2
CASSLVGRGFSGANVLTF	TGCGCCAGCAGCTTGGTAGGCAGGGGGTTCTCTGGGGCCAACGTCCTGACTTTC	-	TRBD1	TRBJ2-6	18	TRBV5-1
CASSPLIRQEHEKLFF	TGCGCCAGCAGCCCCCTTATTCGACAGGAGCATGAAAAACTGTTTTTT	-	-	TRBJ1-4	16	TRBV4-1
CASRSPGGLIGDTQYF	TGTGCCAGCAGATCCCCAGGGGGCTTAATAGGAGATACGCAGTATTTT	-	TRBD1	TRBJ2-3	16	TRBV11-3
CASSLSPYFGSAYEQYF	TGTGCCAGCAGCTTATCTCCCTATTTCGGGAGCGCCTACGAGCAGTACTTC	-	-	TRBJ2-7	17	TRBV13
CASSSWGGRISGTEAFF	TGTGCCAGCAGCTCCTGGGGGGGGCGAATCTCGGGCACTGAAGCTTTCTTT	-	-	TRBJ1-1	17	TRBV5-6
CASSLFTGDEKLFF	TGTGCCAGCAGCTTATTCACAGGGGATGAAAAACTGTTTTTT	-	TRBD1	TRBJ1-4	14	TRBV7-8
CASSFGGEETQYF	TGTGCTAGCAGCTTCGGCGGGGAAGAGACCCAGTACTTC	-	-	TRBJ2-5	13	TRBV7-7
CASSLEPGANSYEQYF	TGCGCCAGCAGCTTGGAGCCGGGAGCAAACTCCTACGAGCAGTACTTC	-	-	TRBJ2-7	16	TRBV5-1
CASSKKTGRPDTQYF	TGTGCCAGCAGCAAGAAGACAGGGAGGCCAGATACGCAGTATTTT	-	-	TRBJ2-3	15	TRBV13
CASSTLSTYGYTF	TGTGCCAGCAGTACCCTTAGCACCTATGGCTACACCTTC	-	-	TRBJ1-2	13	TRBV28
CASSPEAGGAIETQYF	TGTGCCAGCAGCCCCGAAGCGGGAGGGGCAATAGAGACCCAGTACTTC	-	TRBD2	TRBJ2-5	16	TRBV7-3
CASSDSGRVNTGELFF	TGTGCCAGCAGTGACTCAGGGCGGGTGAACACCGGGGAGCTGTTTTTT	-	-	TRBJ2-2	16	TRBV6-4